This T cell receptor (beta chain) was sequenced in a study of T cells in Graves' hyperthyroidism and ophthalmopathy. RNA transcripts provided the source from which TCR beta CDR3 regions were amplified. When the TCR CDR3 underwent first-round RT-PCR, the HTBI primer set was used. TCRdb independently ran MiXCR on the multiplex PCR reads; one entry per CDR3 protein. The sample yields some 210,000 distinct CDR3 sequences, approximately 17% seen once. This clonotype was recorded at least ten times. V lost 6 bases and J lost 1; bases outside the gene matches: 6. Germline values: CDR1 SGHAT, CDR2 FQNNGV. The CDR3 extends over 15 amino acids.

Sequencing was performed on blood. The chain employs TRBV11-2 and TRBJ1-1, with 9 positions matching TRBD1. The TCR was taken from a man aged 50 or older with Graves' hyperthyroidism. The CDR3 spells CASSTYRGPNTEAFF. The CDR3 DNA sequence: TGTGCCAGCAGTACATACAGGGGGCCGAACACTGAAGCTTTCTTT. Full variable domain (rest looked up from reference TRBV11-2 and TRBJ1-1): EAGVAQSPRYKIIEKRQSVAFWCNPISGHATLYWYQQILGQGPKLLIQFQNNGVVDDSQLPKDRFSAERLKGVDSTLKIQPAKLEDSAVYLCASSTYRGPNTEAFFGQGTRLTVV.